This TCR beta chain stems from a study of shared T cell receptors in the human thymus. Profiling relied on immunoSEQ multiplex PCR, and the TCRdb table lists in-frame clones only, not all of them. The sample consists of 700,000 or so clones, approximately 85% of them appearing once. The CDR3 contains 14 residues. Trimming took off 6 bases at V and 7 bases at J, with 18 bases between the two ends. Germline assignment: CDR1 SNHLY and CDR2 FYNNEI. The sample holds one count of this clone. A further study also used this sample, focusing on human thymus T cells. That paper adds: Infants served as donors; they were healthy and Finnish and were having corrective surgery for congenital heart defects. Surgeons resected thymus tissue during corrective heart surgery. Thymic and blood repertoires showed apparently biased V and J gene usage. Unrelated individuals had highly overlapping thymic repertoires, as reported in related research.

The source of this sequence is a girl under three years old with a congenital heart defect. The sequenced sample was thymocytes. The rearrangement uses TRBV2 and TRBJ1-1; D is undetermined. The CDR3 here is CASRKDLSGNEAFF. The DNA of the CDR3 is TGTGCCAGCAGGAAAGATTTGTCAGGAAATGAAGCTTTCTTT.